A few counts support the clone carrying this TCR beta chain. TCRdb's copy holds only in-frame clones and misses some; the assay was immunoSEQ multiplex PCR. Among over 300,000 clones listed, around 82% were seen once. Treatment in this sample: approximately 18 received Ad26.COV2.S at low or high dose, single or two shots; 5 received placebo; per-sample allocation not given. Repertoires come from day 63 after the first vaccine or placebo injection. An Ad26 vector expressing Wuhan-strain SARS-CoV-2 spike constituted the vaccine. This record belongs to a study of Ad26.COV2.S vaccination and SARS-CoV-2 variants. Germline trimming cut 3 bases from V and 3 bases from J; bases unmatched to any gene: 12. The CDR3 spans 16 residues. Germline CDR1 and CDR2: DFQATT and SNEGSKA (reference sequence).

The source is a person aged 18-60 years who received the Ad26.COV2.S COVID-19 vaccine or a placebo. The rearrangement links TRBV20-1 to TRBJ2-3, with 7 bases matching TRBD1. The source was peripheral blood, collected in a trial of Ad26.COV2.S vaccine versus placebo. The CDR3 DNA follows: TGCAGTGCTAGTGCCCCGACAGGGTGGACGACAGATACGCAGTATTTT. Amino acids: CSASAPTGWTTDTQYF.